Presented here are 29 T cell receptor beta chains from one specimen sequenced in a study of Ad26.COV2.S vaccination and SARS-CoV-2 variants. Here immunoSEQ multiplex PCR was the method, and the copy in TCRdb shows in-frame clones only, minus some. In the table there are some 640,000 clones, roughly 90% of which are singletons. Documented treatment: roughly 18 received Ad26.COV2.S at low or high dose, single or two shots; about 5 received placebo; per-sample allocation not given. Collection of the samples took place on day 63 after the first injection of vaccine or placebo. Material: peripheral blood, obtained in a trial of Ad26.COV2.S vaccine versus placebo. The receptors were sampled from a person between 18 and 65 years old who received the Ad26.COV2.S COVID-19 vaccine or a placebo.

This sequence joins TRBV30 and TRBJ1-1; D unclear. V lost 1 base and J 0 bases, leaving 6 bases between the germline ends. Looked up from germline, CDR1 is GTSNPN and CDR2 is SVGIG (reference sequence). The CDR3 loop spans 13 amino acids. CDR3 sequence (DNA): TGTGCCTGGAGTGCGCACATGAACACTGAAGCTTTCTTT. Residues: CAWSAHMNTEAFF.

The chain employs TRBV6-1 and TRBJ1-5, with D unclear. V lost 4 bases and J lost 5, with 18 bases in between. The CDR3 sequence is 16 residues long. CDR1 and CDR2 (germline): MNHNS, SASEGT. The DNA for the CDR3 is TGTGCCAGCAGTGCTCGAACTACCTTCCCCCATCAGCCCCAGCATTTT. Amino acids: CASSARTTFPHQPQHF.

The chain's CDR3 is CASSLDTGHTVVDGYTF. CDR3 in DNA: TGTGCCAGCAGCTTAGATACAGGACACACGGTAGTGGATGGCTACACCTTC. The V gene is TRBV11-2, the J gene TRBJ1-2; possibly TRBD1 for D (5 bases). CDR3 length: 17 residues. Trimming took off 0 bases at V and 6 bases at J, with 20 bases between the two ends. Germline values: CDR1 SGHAT, CDR2 FQNNGV.

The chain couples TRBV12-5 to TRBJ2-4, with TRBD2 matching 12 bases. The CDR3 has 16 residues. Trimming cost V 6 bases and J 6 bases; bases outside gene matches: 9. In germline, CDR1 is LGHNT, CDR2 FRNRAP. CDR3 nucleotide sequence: TGTGCTAGTGGCCCTAGCGGGGGGGCCTTGGGAAACATTCAGTACTTC. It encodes CASGPSGGALGNIQYF. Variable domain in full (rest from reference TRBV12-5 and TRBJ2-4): DARVTQTPRHKVTEMGQEVTMRCQPILGHNTVFWYRQTMMQGLELLAYFRNRAPLDDSGMPKDRFSAEMPDATLATLKIQPSEPRDSAVYFCASGPSGGALGNIQYFGAGTRLSVL.

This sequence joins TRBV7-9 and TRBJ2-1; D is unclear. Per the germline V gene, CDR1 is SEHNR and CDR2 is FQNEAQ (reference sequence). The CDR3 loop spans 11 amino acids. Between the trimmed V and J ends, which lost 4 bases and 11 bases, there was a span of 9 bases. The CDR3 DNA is TGTGCCAGCAGCTCTTTTGTCAAGCAGTTCTTC. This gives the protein CASSSFVKQFF.

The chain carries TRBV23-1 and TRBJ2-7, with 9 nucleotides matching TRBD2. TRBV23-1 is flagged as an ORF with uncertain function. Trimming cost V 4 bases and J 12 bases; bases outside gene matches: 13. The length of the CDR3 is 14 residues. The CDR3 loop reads CASSPAGGLYEVYF. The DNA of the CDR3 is TGCGCCAGCAGTCCAGCGGGGGGCCTTTACGAGGTGTACTTC.

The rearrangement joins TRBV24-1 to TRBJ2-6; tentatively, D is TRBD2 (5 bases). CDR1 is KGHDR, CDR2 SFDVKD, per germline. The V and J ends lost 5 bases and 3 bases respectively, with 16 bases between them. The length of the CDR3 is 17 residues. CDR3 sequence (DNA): TGTGCCACCAGTGGACTACACCTGAAGGATGGGGCCAACGTCCTGACTTTC. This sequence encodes CATSGLHLKDGANVLTF.

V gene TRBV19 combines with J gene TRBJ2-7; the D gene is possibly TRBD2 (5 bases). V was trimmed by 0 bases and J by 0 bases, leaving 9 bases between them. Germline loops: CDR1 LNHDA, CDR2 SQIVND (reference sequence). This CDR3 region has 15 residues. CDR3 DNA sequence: TGTGCCAGTAGTATAGAGGGTAGCGCCTCCTACGAGCAGTACTTC. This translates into CASSIEGSASYEQYF.

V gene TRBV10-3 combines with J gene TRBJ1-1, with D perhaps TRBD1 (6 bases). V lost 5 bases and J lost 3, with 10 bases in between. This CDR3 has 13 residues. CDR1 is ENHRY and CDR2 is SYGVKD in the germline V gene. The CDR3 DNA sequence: TGTGCCATCAGTTTGACAGGCGACACTGAAGCTTTCTTT. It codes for CAISLTGDTEAFF.

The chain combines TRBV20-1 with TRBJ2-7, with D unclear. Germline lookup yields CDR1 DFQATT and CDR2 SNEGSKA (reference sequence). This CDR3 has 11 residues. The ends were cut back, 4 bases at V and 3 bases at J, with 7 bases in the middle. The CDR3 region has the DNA TGCAGTGCTATATGGAGCTACGAGCAGTACTTC. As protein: CSAIWSYEQYF.

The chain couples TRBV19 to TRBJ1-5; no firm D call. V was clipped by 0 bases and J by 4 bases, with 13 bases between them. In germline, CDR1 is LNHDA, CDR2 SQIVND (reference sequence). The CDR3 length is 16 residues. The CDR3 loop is CASSIDLRTLNQPQHF. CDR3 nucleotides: TGTGCCAGTAGTATAGATCTGAGGACTTTAAATCAGCCCCAGCATTTT.

CDR3 protein: CASSPQDRGEKLFF. The CDR3 bases are TGTGCCAGCTCACCACAGGACAGGGGAGAAAAACTGTTTTTT. The gene calls are TRBV18 and TRBJ1-4; 9 bases match TRBD1. Germline V gene sequence: CDR1 KGHSH, CDR2 LQKENI. The CDR3 has 14 residues. The ends lost 1 base at V and 8 bases at J; junction bases unmatched: 2.

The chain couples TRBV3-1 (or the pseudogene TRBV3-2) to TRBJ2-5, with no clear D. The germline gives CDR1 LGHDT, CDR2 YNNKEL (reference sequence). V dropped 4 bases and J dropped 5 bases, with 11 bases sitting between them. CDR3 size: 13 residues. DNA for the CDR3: TGTGCCAGCAGCCGAGACCTGTTGGAGACCCAGTACTTC. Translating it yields CASSRDLLETQYF.

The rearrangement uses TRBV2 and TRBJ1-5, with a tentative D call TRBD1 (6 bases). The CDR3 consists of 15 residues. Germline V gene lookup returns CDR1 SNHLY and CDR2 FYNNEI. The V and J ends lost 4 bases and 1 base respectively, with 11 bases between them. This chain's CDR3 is CASSAEGVSNQPQHF. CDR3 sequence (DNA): TGTGCCAGCAGTGCCGAGGGGGTGAGCAATCAGCCCCAGCATTTT.

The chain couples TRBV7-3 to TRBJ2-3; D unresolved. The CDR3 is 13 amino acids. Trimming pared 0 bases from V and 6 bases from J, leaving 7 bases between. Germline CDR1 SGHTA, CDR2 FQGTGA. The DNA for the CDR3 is TGTGCCAGCAGCTTAACGTTAGACGATACGCAGTATTTT. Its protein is CASSLTLDDTQYF.

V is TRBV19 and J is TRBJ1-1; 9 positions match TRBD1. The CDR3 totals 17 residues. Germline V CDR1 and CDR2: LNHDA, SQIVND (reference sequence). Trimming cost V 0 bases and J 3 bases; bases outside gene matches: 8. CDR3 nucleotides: TGTGCCAGTAGTATAGAAACCGGGACAGGGTTTGACACTGAAGCTTTCTTT. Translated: CASSIETGTGFDTEAFF.

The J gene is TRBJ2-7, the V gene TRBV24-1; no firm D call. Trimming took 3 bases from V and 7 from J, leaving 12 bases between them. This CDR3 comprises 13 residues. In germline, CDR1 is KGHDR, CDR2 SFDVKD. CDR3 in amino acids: CATSDSTWKEQYF. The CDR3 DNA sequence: TGTGCCACCAGTGATAGCACGTGGAAGGAGCAGTACTTC.

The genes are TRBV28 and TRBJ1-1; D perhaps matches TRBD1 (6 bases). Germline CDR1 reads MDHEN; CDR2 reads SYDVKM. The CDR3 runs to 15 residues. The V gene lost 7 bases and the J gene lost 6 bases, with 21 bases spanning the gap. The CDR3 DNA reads TGTGCCAGCACCTTGGGGGGCGGCCCCCTATCTGAAGCTTTCTTT. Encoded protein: CASTLGGGPLSEAFF.

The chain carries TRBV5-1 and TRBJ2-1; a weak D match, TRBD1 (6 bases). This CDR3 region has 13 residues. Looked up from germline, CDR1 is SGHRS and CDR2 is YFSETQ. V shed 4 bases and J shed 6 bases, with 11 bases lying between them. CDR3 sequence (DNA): TGCGCCAGCAGCCATTTACAGGGCAATGAGCAGTTCTTC. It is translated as CASSHLQGNEQFF.

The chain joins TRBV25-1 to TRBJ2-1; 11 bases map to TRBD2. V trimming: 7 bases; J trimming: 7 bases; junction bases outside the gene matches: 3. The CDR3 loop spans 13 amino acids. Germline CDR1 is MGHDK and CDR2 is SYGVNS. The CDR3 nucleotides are TGTGCCAGCAAGCTAGCGGGGGGTAATGAGCAGTTCTTC. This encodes CASKLAGGNEQFF.

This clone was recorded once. This CDR3 reads CASSLLGQYNEQFF. In nucleotides, the CDR3 is TGCGCCAGCAGCTTGCTTGGGCAGTACAATGAGCAGTTCTTC. The chain employs TRBV5-1 and TRBJ2-1; D gene ambiguous. The germline V gene has CDR1 SGHRS and CDR2 YFSETQ. The ends were cut back, 1 base at V and 4 bases at J, with 9 bases in the middle. The CDR3 length is 14 residues.

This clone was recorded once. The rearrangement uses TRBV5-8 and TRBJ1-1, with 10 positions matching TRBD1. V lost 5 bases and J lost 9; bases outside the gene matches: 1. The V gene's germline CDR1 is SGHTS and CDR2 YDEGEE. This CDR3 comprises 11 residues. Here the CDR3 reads CASRGQGKAFF. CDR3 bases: TGTGCCAGCAGGGGACAGGGGAAAGCTTTCTTT.

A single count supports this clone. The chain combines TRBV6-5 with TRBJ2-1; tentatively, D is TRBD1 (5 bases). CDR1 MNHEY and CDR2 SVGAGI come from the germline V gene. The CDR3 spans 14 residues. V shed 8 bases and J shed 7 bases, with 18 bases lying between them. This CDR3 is CASRRVSLQNEQFF. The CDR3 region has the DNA TGTGCCAGCCGCAGGGTATCGCTACAGAATGAGCAGTTCTTC.

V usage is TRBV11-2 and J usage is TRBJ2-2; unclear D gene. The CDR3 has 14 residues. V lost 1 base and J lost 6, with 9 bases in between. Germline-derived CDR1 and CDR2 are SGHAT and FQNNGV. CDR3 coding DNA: TGTGCCAGCAGCTTAGTATCGCTTGCCGGGGAGCTGTTTTTT. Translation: CASSLVSLAGELFF.

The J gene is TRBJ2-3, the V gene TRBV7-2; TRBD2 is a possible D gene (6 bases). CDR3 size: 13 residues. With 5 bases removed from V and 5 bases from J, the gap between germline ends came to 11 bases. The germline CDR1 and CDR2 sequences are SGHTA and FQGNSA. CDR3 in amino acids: CASSVWRGDTQYF. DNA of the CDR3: TGTGCCAGCAGCGTCTGGCGGGGAGATACGCAGTATTTT. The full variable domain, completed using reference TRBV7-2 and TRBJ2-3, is GAGVSQSPSNKVTEKGKDVELRCDPISGHTALYWYRQSLGQGLEFLIYFQGNSAPDKSGLPSDRFSAERTGGSVSTLTIQRTQQEDSAVYLCASSVWRGDTQYFGPGTRLTVL.

CDR3 sequence (DNA): TGTGCCAGCAGGGGGAGAGTTTACCCCTACAATGAGCAGTTCTTC. Residues: CASRGRVYPYNEQFF. The chain is built from TRBV5-6 and TRBJ2-1, with a weak D call TRBD2 (5 bases). V lost 5 bases, J lost 2 bases, and 14 bases lay in between. The V gene's germline CDR1 is SGHDT and CDR2 YYEEEE. There are 15 residues in the CDR3. Combining the CDR3 with reference TRBV5-6 and TRBJ2-1 gives the whole variable domain DAGVTQSPTHLIKTRGQQVTLRCSPKSGHDTVSWYQQALGQGPQFIFQYYEEEERQRGNFPDRFSGHQFPNYSSELNVNALLLGDSALYLCASRGRVYPYNEQFFGPGTRLTVL.

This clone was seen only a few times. CDR3 sequence: CASSVERPQHF. Written as DNA, the CDR3 is TGTGCCAGCAGCGTTGAGAGGCCCCAGCATTTT. The chain uses TRBV28 and TRBJ1-5; D not certain. The CDR3 has 11 residues. Germline CDR1 reads MDHEN; CDR2 reads SYDVKM. With 6 bases removed from V and 9 bases from J, the gap between germline ends came to 9 bases.

CDR3 nucleotide sequence: TGTGCCAGCAGCCTCTCGGCCGGGACTGAAGCTTTCTTT. As protein: CASSLSAGTEAFF. This sequence joins TRBV11-3 and TRBJ1-1; D uncertain. V was cut by 5 bases and J by 5 bases, with 12 bases left in between. The CDR3 extends over 13 amino acids. Germline CDR1 reads SGHNT; CDR2 reads YENEEA.

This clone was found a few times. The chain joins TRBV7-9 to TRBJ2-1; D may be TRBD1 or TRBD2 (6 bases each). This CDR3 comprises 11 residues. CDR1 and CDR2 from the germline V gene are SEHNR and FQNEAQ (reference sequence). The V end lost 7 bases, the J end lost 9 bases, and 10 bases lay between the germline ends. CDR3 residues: CASTWGAEQFF. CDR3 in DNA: TGTGCCAGCACCTGGGGGGCTGAGCAGTTCTTC.